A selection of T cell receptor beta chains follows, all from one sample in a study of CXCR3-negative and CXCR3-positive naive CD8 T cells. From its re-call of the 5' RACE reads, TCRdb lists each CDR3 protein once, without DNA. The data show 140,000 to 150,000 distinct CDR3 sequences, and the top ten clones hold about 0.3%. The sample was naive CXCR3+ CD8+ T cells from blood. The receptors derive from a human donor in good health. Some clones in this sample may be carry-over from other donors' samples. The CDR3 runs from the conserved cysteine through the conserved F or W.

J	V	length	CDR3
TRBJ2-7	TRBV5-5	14	CASSLTGGPYEQYF
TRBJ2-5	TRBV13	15	CASSSGIWGFGTQYF
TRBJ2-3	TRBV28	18	CASSLLGLAGVGTDTQYF
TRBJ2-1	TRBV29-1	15	CSVEDGTSGLNEQFF
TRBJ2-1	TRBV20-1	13	CSARRGYNNEQFF
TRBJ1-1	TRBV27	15	CASSLWGGVNTEAFF
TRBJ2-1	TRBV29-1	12	CSVVVLGNEQFF
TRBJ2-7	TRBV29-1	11	CSVGGVGEQYF
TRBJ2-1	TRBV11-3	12	CASSFSYNEQFF
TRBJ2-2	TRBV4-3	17	CASSMHRVGMGTGELFF
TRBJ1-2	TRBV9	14	CASSGPGGVFGYTF
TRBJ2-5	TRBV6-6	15	CASINLPGSWETQYF
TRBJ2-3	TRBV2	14	CASSVSGPEVSQYF
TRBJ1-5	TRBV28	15	CASSFPRSGNQPQHF
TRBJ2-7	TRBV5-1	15	CASSFGDQAPLEQYF
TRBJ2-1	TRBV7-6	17	CASSLEIGGQGLNEQFF
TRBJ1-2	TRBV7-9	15	CASSLSRGAGNGYTF
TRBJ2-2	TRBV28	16	CASSLMGGLYTGELFF
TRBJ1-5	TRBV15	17	CATSRDFGPRSNQPQHF
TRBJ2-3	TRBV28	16	CASSFGRQGSTDTQYF
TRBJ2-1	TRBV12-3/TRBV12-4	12	CASSLSGGEQFF
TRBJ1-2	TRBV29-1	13	CSGTQGVDYGYTF
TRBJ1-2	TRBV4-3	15	CASSQDPGGLYGYTF
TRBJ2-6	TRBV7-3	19	CASSQPSSSGVSGANVLTF
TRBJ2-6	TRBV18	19	CASSPHPAGTPSGANVLTF
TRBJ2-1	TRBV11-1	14	CASSLDAEGHEQFF
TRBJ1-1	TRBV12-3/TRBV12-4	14	CASNTDRAGTEAFF
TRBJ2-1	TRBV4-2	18	CASSQDLPSGFSYNEQFF
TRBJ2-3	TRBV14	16	CASSQTIAGASDTQYF